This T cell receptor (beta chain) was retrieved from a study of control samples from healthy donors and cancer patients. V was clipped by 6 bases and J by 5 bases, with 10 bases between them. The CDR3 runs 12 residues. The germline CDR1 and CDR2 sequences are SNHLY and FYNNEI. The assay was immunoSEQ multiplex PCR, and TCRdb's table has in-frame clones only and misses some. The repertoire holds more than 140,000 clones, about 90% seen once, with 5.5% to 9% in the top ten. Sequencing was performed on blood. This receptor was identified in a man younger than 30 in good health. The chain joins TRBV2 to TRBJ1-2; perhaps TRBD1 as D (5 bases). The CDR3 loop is CASRGDGYGYTF. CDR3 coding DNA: TGTGCCAGCAGGGGGGACGGATATGGCTACACCTTC.